This T cell receptor (beta chain) was sequenced in a study of shared clonotypes between healthy human individuals. Across the whole study: Researchers assigned three CD4 naive, three CD4 memory, two CD8 naive and one CD8 memory plate to each donor. Overall study findings and caveats: The naive CD4 repertoires of a handful of donors were compared, and around 4.9% of clonotypes were shared. Relative to clonotypes present in all four donors, those not shared had lower generation probabilities.

About this clone itself: Its target is not known.

The naive CD8 subset, CD45RO-negative cells positively selected for CCR7, excluded terminally differentiated effector memory CD45RA+ cells. The table came from immunoSEQ multiplex PCR; TCRdb's copy has only in-frame clones and leaves some out. The table lists around 1,900,000 clones, just under 95% of them singletons. The CDR3 is 17 residues long. CDR1 is MGHRA and CDR2 is YSYEKL in the germline V gene. V was shortened by 0 bases and J by 2 bases, with 14 bases between the two germline ends. Sequencing used naive CD8+ T cells from PBMCs. The sequence was collected from a man aged 18-30 years in good health. Some clones in this sample may be carry-over from other donors' samples. V usage is TRBV4-1 and J usage is TRBJ1-5, with TRBD1 as a possible D gene (5 bases). The CDR3 sequence is CASSQERYLGGNQPQHF. For the CDR3, the DNA is TGCGCCAGCAGCCAAGAGCGGTACTTAGGGGGCAATCAGCCCCAGCATTTT.